Below, 22 T cell receptor beta chains from the same sample are listed, as sequenced in a study of blood T cell repertoires in COVID-19. Libraries were prepared by immunoSEQ multiplex PCR; TCRdb keeps only in-frame clonotypes and omits some of them. Found here are about 150,000 clones, more than 75% of them singletons; the top ten hold approximately 11%. Sequenced sample: peripheral blood. Receptors were obtained from a man in his 60s who had recovered from COVID-19.

The rearrangement joins TRBV28 to TRBJ2-3; D is possibly TRBD1 (6 bases). Looked up from germline, CDR1 is MDHEN and CDR2 is SYDVKM. Trimming took 1 base from V and 2 from J, leaving 13 bases between them. The CDR3 is 16 amino acids. The CDR3 loop reads CASSLSPRGFTDTQYF. CDR3 nucleotide sequence: TGTGCCAGCAGTTTATCCCCGAGGGGGTTCACAGATACGCAGTATTTT.

This clone was recorded once. This rearrangement joins TRBV27 to TRBJ2-1; 9 bases align to TRBD2. V shed 3 bases and J 3 bases; nucleotides not matched to a gene: 6. The CDR3 length is 16 residues. Germline CDR1 is MNHEY and CDR2 is SMNVEV (reference sequence). Here the CDR3 reads CASSLMTSGHYNEQFF. The CDR3 nucleotides are TGTGCCAGCAGTTTGATGACTAGCGGCCACTACAATGAGCAGTTCTTC.

The J gene is TRBJ2-5, the V gene TRBV14; D gene unclear. CDR1 is SGHDN and CDR2 is FVKESK in the germline V gene. The CDR3 consists of 11 residues. V was cut by 2 bases and J by 8 bases, with 6 bases left in between. The CDR3 here is CASSQFQTQYF. CDR3 nucleotide sequence: TGTGCCAGCAGCCAATTTCAAACCCAGTACTTC.

The V and J genes are TRBV19 and TRBJ1-4, with D perhaps matching TRBD1 (5 bases). Germline V gives CDR1 LNHDA, CDR2 SQIVND (reference sequence). The V and J ends lost 6 bases and 6 bases respectively, with 14 bases between them. The CDR3 contains 14 residues. In DNA form, the CDR3 reads TGTGCCAGTAGCCAGTCCGGGGGGGATGAAAAACTGTTTTTT. Residues: CASSQSGGDEKLFF.

The chain combines TRBV7-3 with TRBJ2-3, with D tentatively TRBD1 (5 bases). The CDR3 extends over 15 amino acids. Trimming left V 3 bases short and J 3 bases short, with 13 bases between. In germline, CDR1 is SGHTA, CDR2 FQGTGA. CDR3 protein: CASSFTGPPTDTQYF. CDR3 DNA sequence: TGTGCCAGCAGCTTCACAGGTCCCCCTACAGATACGCAGTATTTT.

The J gene is TRBJ1-2, the V gene TRBV3-1 (or the pseudogene TRBV3-2), with a possible D match to TRBD1 (6 bases). The V end lost 1 base, the J end lost 4 bases, and 10 bases lay between the germline ends. The CDR3 is 14 amino acids. CDR1 is LGHDT and CDR2 is YNNKEL in the germline V gene (reference sequence). The CDR3 sequence is CASSQAGAGYGYTF. In DNA form, the CDR3 reads TGTGCCAGCAGCCAAGCAGGGGCTGGCTATGGCTACACCTTC.

The genes are TRBV6-6 and TRBJ1-3; D remains unclear. This CDR3 region has 14 residues. Germline V gene lookup returns CDR1 MNHNY and CDR2 SVGAGI (reference sequence). Deletions cut 2 bases from V and 0 bases from J, with 5 bases between. CDR3 DNA: TGTGCCAGCAGTTACGCAGTCTCTGGAAACACCATATATTTT. Residues: CASSYAVSGNTIYF.

The chain has TRBV6-2 or TRBV6-3 and TRBJ2-1, with 8 bases that match TRBD1. This CDR3 is built from 16 residues. Germline CDR1 MNHEY, CDR2 SVGEGT. J gave up 3 bases and V 4 bases, and 8 bases lay outside the gene matches. CDR3 coding DNA: TGTGCCAGCAGTTCCCCCGACAGGGGCGACTACAATGAGCAGTTCTTC. Its protein product is CASSSPDRGDYNEQFF.

The chain links TRBV5-1 to TRBJ2-1; TRBD2 matches at 9 bases. Per the germline V gene, CDR1 is SGHRS and CDR2 is YFSETQ. There are 15 residues in the CDR3. V shed 4 bases, J shed 6 bases, and the junction held 8 bases outside the gene matches. The CDR3 DNA reads as TGCGCCAGCAGCAGAGAGGAGCGGGAGGCCAATGAGCAGTTCTTC. It yields the protein CASSREEREANEQFF.

The chain uses TRBV12-5 and TRBJ2-2; 13 positions match TRBD2. This CDR3 is built from 17 residues. From germline, CDR1 is LGHNT and CDR2 FRNRAP. J was trimmed by 2 bases and V by 6 bases; bases with no gene match: 6. CDR3 sequence: CASGPGLAGSNTGELFF. The CDR3 nucleotides read TGTGCTAGTGGCCCGGGACTAGCGGGGAGTAACACCGGGGAGCTGTTTTTT.

V gene TRBV7-2 combines with J gene TRBJ1-5; no definite D call. This CDR3 contains 14 residues. The V end lost 2 bases, the J end lost 5 bases, and 10 bases lay between the germline ends. CDR1 is SGHTA and CDR2 is FQGNSA in the germline V gene. The CDR3 loop is CASSLIQEDQPQHF. In DNA, the CDR3 is TGTGCCAGCAGCTTAATTCAGGAGGATCAGCCCCAGCATTTT.

CDR3 region: CASLRGDYGYTF. The CDR3 DNA reads TGTGCCAGCCTGCGAGGTGACTATGGCTACACCTTC. The J gene is TRBJ1-2, the V gene TRBV6-6; D remains unclear. From germline, CDR1 is MNHNY and CDR2 SVGAGI (reference sequence). CDR3 size: 12 residues. Trimming took off 8 bases at V and 3 bases at J, with 10 bases between the two ends.

The V gene is TRBV18, the J gene TRBJ2-5; D is possibly TRBD2 (5 bases). Germline V CDR1 and CDR2: KGHSH, LQKENI. The CDR3 loop spans 14 amino acids. V was shortened by 4 bases and J by 2 bases, with 11 bases between the two germline ends. CDR3 protein: CASSLSVEQETQYF. The CDR3 DNA reads TGTGCCAGCTCACTTAGCGTTGAACAAGAGACCCAGTACTTC.

This clone has a count of ten or more. The rearrangement joins TRBV9 to TRBJ2-2, with 8 bases that match TRBD2. Germline CDR1 reads SGDLS; CDR2 reads YYNGEE. The length of the CDR3 is 17 residues. V was pared by 0 bases and J by 0 bases, with 4 bases of the junction left unmatched. The CDR3 region has the DNA TGTGCCAGCAGCGTAGCTGGCGGGGGGACGAACACCGGGGAGCTGTTTTTT. It yields the protein CASSVAGGGTNTGELFF.

The V call is TRBV7-9, the J call TRBJ1-2; TRBD1 might be the D (6 bases). The length of the CDR3 is 15 residues. V gave up 5 bases and J gave up 2 bases, with 15 bases separating them. Per germline, CDR1 SEHNR and CDR2 FQNEAQ (reference sequence). Written as DNA, the CDR3 is TGTGCCAGCAGCCTCCTCAGACAGGCCAACTATGGCTACACCTTC. Translation gives CASSLLRQANYGYTF.

Worth noting for this clone: Compared with germline, one end of the junction differs, possibly owing to a read error. The chain combines TRBV7-7 with TRBJ2-5; D may be TRBD2 (6 bases). This CDR3 contains 15 residues. Germline assignment: CDR1 SSHAT and CDR2 FNYEAQ (reference sequence). The CDR3 DNA is TGTGCTAGCAGCTCTCGACTAGTTCCGAAAGAGACCCAGTACTTC. Amino acid sequence: CASSSRLVPKETQYF. The full variable domain, rest sourced from reference TRBV7-7 and TRBJ2-5, is GAGVSQSPRYKVTKRGQDVTLRCDPISSHATLYWYQQALGQGPEFLTYFNYEAQPDKSGLPSDRFSAERPEGSISTLTIQRTEQRDSAMYRCASSSRLVPKETQYFGPGTRLLVL.

V usage is TRBV7-6 and J usage is TRBJ2-3; 7 bases fit TRBD1. Germline V gene sequence: CDR1 SGHVS, CDR2 FNYEAQ. Trimming at V came to 5 bases and at J to 4 bases, leaving 3 bases not matched to a gene. The CDR3 is made up of 13 amino acids. As DNA, the CDR3 is TGTGCCAGCAGCGGCCAGGGGGCAGATACGCAGTATTTT. Its translation: CASSGQGADTQYF.

The chain employs TRBV20-1 and TRBJ2-4; D is undetermined. V lost 7 bases, J lost 6 bases, and 10 bases lay in between. This CDR3 comprises 11 residues. Germline V gene sequence: CDR1 DFQATT, CDR2 SNEGSKA (reference sequence). CDR3 DNA sequence: TGCAGTGGCGTCGGAGCAAACATTCAGTACTTC. This translates into CSGVGANIQYF.

This clone was detected a few times. CDR3 protein: CASSGGEGSNTEAFF. The CDR3 bases are TGTGCCAGCAGCGGAGGCGAAGGGTCGAACACTGAAGCTTTCTTT. The chain is built from TRBV7-9 and TRBJ1-1; no clear D. CDR1 is SEHNR and CDR2 is FQNEAQ in the germline V gene (reference sequence). This CDR3 is 15 amino acids long. V lost 5 bases, J lost 1 base, and 14 bases lay in between.

V gene TRBV5-1 combines with J gene TRBJ2-5; D is undetermined. From germline, CDR1 is SGHRS and CDR2 YFSETQ. The CDR3 length is 14 residues. Trimming pared 4 bases from V and 5 bases from J, leaving 15 bases between. The CDR3 here is CASSPSLSRETQYF. In DNA, the CDR3 is TGCGCCAGCAGCCCCTCCCTCTCGCGGGAGACCCAGTACTTC. The full variable domain, with the rest looked up from reference TRBV5-1 and TRBJ2-5, is KAGVTQTPRYLIKTRGQQVTLSCSPISGHRSVSWYQQTPGQGLQFLFEYFSETQRNKGNFPGRFSGRQFSNSRSEMNVSTLELGDSALYLCASSPSLSRETQYFGPGTRLLVL.

As DNA, the CDR3 is TGTGCCATCAGTGAGTCGGGGGGGCAGTCCTACGAGCAGTACTTC. Its translation is CAISESGGQSYEQYF. The chain recombines TRBV10-3 with TRBJ2-7; maybe TRBD2 (7 bases). Germline loops: CDR1 ENHRY, CDR2 SYGVKD. V was cut by 0 bases and J by 1 base, with 10 bases left in between. This CDR3 has 15 amino acids.

V and J are TRBV15 and TRBJ2-3, with 13 positions matching TRBD2. Germline CDR1 reads LNHNV; CDR2 reads YYDKDF (reference sequence). V was pared by 0 bases and J by 5 bases, with 5 bases of the junction left unmatched. The CDR3 loop spans 17 amino acids. This CDR3 reads CATSRDTSGRAKDTQYF. The CDR3 bases are TGTGCCACCAGCAGAGATACTAGCGGGAGGGCCAAAGATACGCAGTATTTT.